A selection of T cell receptor beta chains follows, all from one sample in a study of blood T cell repertoires in COVID-19. Using immunoSEQ multiplex PCR, the repertoire was profiled, and TCRdb retains in-frame clones only, with some absent. This table has fewer than 200,000 clones, approximately 84% appearing once. Sequenced material: peripheral blood. Every receptor here comes from a woman of 80 years or more with COVID-19, enrolled during active disease. CDR3s include the opening cysteine and the closing phenylalanine or tryptophan. A D gene is named only where the DNA matches it firmly. Rows give clone size only sometimes, using once, few, many, or a class for an expanded clone.

TRBV5-1	-	-	TRBJ2-7	CASSLERVGGQYF	TGCGCCAGCAGCCTGGAGAGGGTAGGCGGGCAGTACTTC
TRBV21-1	-	-	TRBJ1-6	CASRRLRPLHF	TGTGCCAGCAGGAGACTGAGACCCCTCCACTTT
TRBV12-3/TRBV12-4	-	-	TRBJ2-7	CASSFSTKGEQYF	TGTGCCAGCAGTTTCAGCACCAAGGGGGAGCAGTACTTC
TRBV6-1	-	TRBD1	TRBJ2-2	CASITGDTGELFF	TGTGCCAGCATCACAGGGGACACCGGGGAGCTGTTTTTT
TRBV6-5	-	-	TRBJ2-6	CASRRPSGANVLTF	TGTGCCAGCAGGAGGCCCTCTGGGGCCAACGTCCTGACTTTC
TRBV5-1	-	TRBD1	TRBJ2-3	CASSLGGQRTDTQYF	TGCGCCAGCAGCTTGGGGGGACAGCGCACAGATACGCAGTATTTT
TRBV9	-	-	TRBJ2-1	CASSVGGGGNSYNEQFF	TGTGCCAGCAGCGTAGGTGGAGGGGGCAACTCCTACAATGAGCAGTTCTTC
TRBV29-1	-	-	TRBJ2-1	CSVDGAGIYNEQFF	TGCAGCGTTGACGGGGCGGGAATCTACAATGAGCAGTTCTTC
TRBV4-2	-	-	TRBJ1-6	CASSQDGWGLGYNSPLHF	TGTGCCAGCAGCCAAGATGGATGGGGGCTTGGATATAATTCACCCCTCCACTTT
TRBV9	-	-	TRBJ2-1	CASSVGGASYNEQFF	TGTGCCAGCAGCGTCGGCGGGGCTTCCTACAATGAGCAGTTCTTC
TRBV5-5	-	TRBD2	TRBJ2-5	CASSLGGLAAFQETQYF	TGTGCCAGCAGCTTAGGGGGACTAGCGGCGTTTCAAGAGACCCAGTACTTC
TRBV4-1	once	TRBD2	TRBJ2-1	CASSQEGLAQNEQFF	TGCGCCAGCAGCCAAGAGGGACTAGCTCAGAATGAGCAGTTCTTC
TRBV19	once	-	TRBJ1-3	CASSMWSSGNTIYF	TGTGCCAGTAGTATGTGGAGCTCTGGAAACACCATATATTTT
TRBV14	once	TRBD2	TRBJ2-2	CASSRISGSGSGELFF	TGTGCCAGCAGCCGGATTAGCGGGAGTGGATCCGGGGAGCTGTTTTTT
TRBV6-5	-	TRBD2	TRBJ2-7	CASSYLTSGSYEQYF	TGTGCCAGCAGTTACCTGACTAGCGGGTCCTACGAGCAGTACTTC
TRBV5-1	-	-	TRBJ1-4	CASSLGPQGSTNEKLFF	TGCGCCAGCAGCTTGGGGCCCCAGGGTTCAACTAATGAAAAACTGTTTTTT
TRBV5-1	-	TRBD2	TRBJ2-1	CASSSLAEISYNEQFF	TGCGCCAGCAGCTCTCTAGCGGAGATCTCCTACAATGAGCAGTTCTTC
TRBV28	-	TRBD1	TRBJ1-1	CASSRQGEGAFF	TGTGCCAGCAGTAGACAGGGGGAGGGAGCTTTCTTT
TRBV5-1	-	-	TRBJ2-2	CASSLAVANTGELFF	TGCGCCAGCAGCCTCGCAGTCGCGAACACCGGGGAGCTGTTTTTT
TRBV28	-	-	TRBJ1-2	CASSPTLGSNGYTF	TGTGCCAGCAGCCCCACGCTCGGGTCGAATGGCTACACCTTC
TRBV7-9	few	-	TRBJ2-1	CASSSLRTIYNEQFF	TGTGCCAGCAGCTCACTCCGCACGATCTACAATGAGCAGTTCTTC
TRBV30	-	-	TRBJ2-2	CAWSVHSAGELFF	TGTGCCTGGAGTGTACATTCTGCCGGGGAGCTGTTTTTT
TRBV6-2/TRBV6-3	-	-	TRBJ1-4	CASSPGGATEKLFF	TGTGCCAGCAGCCCGGGTGGGGCCACTGAAAAACTGTTTTTT
TRBV2	-	-	TRBJ2-7	CASNRANYEQYF	TGTGCCAGCAATCGAGCGAACTACGAGCAGTACTTC
TRBV6-5	-	TRBD1	TRBJ1-5	CASRLTGTGNQPQHF	TGTGCCAGCAGACTCACCGGGACAGGGAATCAGCCCCAGCATTTT
TRBV5-4	once	-	TRBJ2-1	CASSPVGRTYNEQFF	TGTGCCAGCAGCCCGGTTGGGCGAACCTACAATGAGCAGTTCTTC
TRBV7-2	-	-	TRBJ2-3	CASSSTRGYTQYF	TGTGCCAGCAGCTCGACTAGGGGTTATACGCAGTATTTT
TRBV24-1	-	TRBD1	TRBJ2-3	CATSDPGTGGTDTQYF	TGTGCCACCAGTGACCCCGGGACAGGGGGGACAGATACGCAGTATTTT
TRBV28	-	TRBD1	TRBJ2-1	CASRSGTGRHNEQFF	TGTGCCAGCAGGTCCGGGACAGGAAGACACAATGAGCAGTTCTTC
TRBV18	few	-	TRBJ2-3	CASSPPPGHEGTDTQYF	TGTGCCAGCTCACCGCCTCCGGGTCACGAAGGCACAGATACGCAGTATTTT
TRBV2	-	-	TRBJ2-3	CASNLARADTQYF	TGTGCCAGCAATTTAGCGAGGGCAGATACGCAGTATTTT
TRBV6-5	-	TRBD2	TRBJ2-2	CASRGLAGYTGELFF	TGTGCCAGCAGAGGACTAGCGGGGTACACCGGGGAGCTGTTTTTT
TRBV6-6	few	TRBD1	TRBJ1-1	CASRTGTGVTVAFF	TGTGCCAGCAGGACCGGGACAGGGGTTACAGTAGCTTTCTTT
TRBV19	medium-sized	TRBD2	TRBJ2-1	CASTGGNEQFF	TGTGCCAGTACGGGGGGCAATGAGCAGTTCTTC
TRBV27	-	-	TRBJ2-3	CASSSTRGALTDTQYF	TGTGCCAGCAGTTCCACCCGCGGGGCCCTCACAGATACGCAGTATTTT
TRBV25-1	few	-	TRBJ1-5	CASRGAGNNQPQHF	TGTGCCAGCAGGGGAGCGGGGAACAATCAGCCCCAGCATTTT
TRBV9	-	-	TRBJ2-3	CASSVVSGPSTDTQYF	TGTGCCAGCAGCGTAGTAAGCGGCCCAAGCACAGATACGCAGTATTTT
TRBV7-9	-	-	TRBJ2-7	CASSLRDFGEQYF	TGTGCCAGCAGCTTACGGGATTTTGGCGAGCAGTACTTC
TRBV12-3/TRBV12-4	-	TRBD1	TRBJ1-5	CASSSGGYQPQHF	TGTGCCAGCAGCTCAGGGGGCTATCAGCCCCAGCATTTT
TRBV29-1	-	-	TRBJ1-2	CSVEEGVGYTF	TGCAGCGTTGAAGAAGGGGTTGGCTACACCTTC
TRBV19	few	-	TRBJ1-1	CASSIASGVNTEAFF	TGTGCCAGTAGTATAGCTTCAGGGGTGAACACTGAAGCTTTCTTT
TRBV2	-	-	TRBJ1-2	CASAREGSYGYTF	TGTGCCAGTGCCAGGGAGGGAAGCTATGGCTACACCTTC
TRBV25-1	-	-	TRBJ1-5	CASSLGGFDQPQHF	TGTGCCAGCAGCCTTGGGGGGTTCGATCAGCCCCAGCATTTT
TRBV9	-	TRBD1	TRBJ1-2	CASSDRTGMNYGYTF	TGTGCCAGCAGCGACCGGACAGGGATGAACTATGGCTACACCTTC
TRBV5-1	-	-	TRBJ2-3	CASSFIVSDTQYF	TGCGCCAGCAGCTTCATAGTCTCAGATACGCAGTATTTT
TRBV12-3/TRBV12-4	-	TRBD1	TRBJ2-1	CASSKQGNEQFF	TGTGCCAGCAGTAAACAGGGGAATGAGCAGTTCTTC
TRBV18	-	TRBD2	TRBJ2-1	CASSPLPSGRSYNEQFF	TGTGCCAGCTCACCTCTACCTAGCGGGAGATCCTACAATGAGCAGTTCTTC
TRBV28	-	TRBD1	TRBJ1-2	CASSQRTGPTNYGYTF	TGTGCCAGCAGTCAAAGGACAGGCCCAACTAACTATGGCTACACCTTC
TRBV6-5	-	TRBD1	TRBJ2-7	CASAPGRGTSYEQYF	TGTGCCAGCGCCCCGGGCAGGGGGACATCCTACGAGCAGTACTTC
TRBV30	-	-	TRBJ1-1	CAWSVQANTEAFF	TGTGCCTGGAGTGTACAGGCGAACACTGAAGCTTTCTTT
TRBV6-6	-	TRBD1	TRBJ1-2	CASRLQGAYYGYTF	TGTGCCAGCAGATTACAGGGGGCATACTATGGCTACACCTTC
TRBV4-1	-	TRBD1	TRBJ2-5	CASSQAGTGGLVRQETQYF	TGCGCCAGCAGCCAGGCCGGGACAGGGGGACTTGTGAGGCAAGAGACCCAGTACTTC
TRBV27	-	-	TRBJ1-6	CASSFSGGGNSPLHF	TGTGCCAGCAGTTTCTCTGGGGGGGGGAATTCACCCCTCCACTTT
TRBV24-1	few	-	TRBJ1-1	CATSDSRGNTEAFF	TGTGCCACCAGTGATAGTAGAGGGAACACTGAAGCTTTCTTT
TRBV19	-	TRBD1	TRBJ2-7	CASRGQGAKPDEQYF	TGTGCCAGTAGAGGACAGGGGGCGAAACCCGACGAGCAGTACTTC
TRBV2	-	TRBD1	TRBJ2-3	CASSVYRGSDTQYF	TGTGCCAGCAGTGTTTACAGGGGTTCAGATACGCAGTATTTT
TRBV5-1	-	-	TRBJ1-1	CASNSNPMNTEAFF	TGCGCCAGCAACTCTAACCCAATGAACACTGAAGCTTTCTTT
TRBV5-5	-	-	TRBJ2-1	CASSSPPARNEQFF	TGTGCCAGCAGCTCTCCCCCAGCTAGGAATGAGCAGTTCTTC
TRBV5-1	once	-	TRBJ2-7	CASSLVSDNYEQYF	TGCGCCAGCAGCTTGGTATCGGACAACTACGAGCAGTACTTC
TRBV4-1	-	-	TRBJ2-7	CASSQSPRFSYEQYF	TGCGCCAGCAGCCAATCACCCCGGTTCTCCTACGAGCAGTACTTC